This passage covers 14 T cell receptor beta chains from one sample sequenced in a study of blood T cell repertoires in COVID-19. Clones were sequenced by immunoSEQ multiplex PCR, and TCRdb holds only the in-frame ones, with some missing. The table has approximately 230,000 clones, approximately 80% seen once; the top ten hold 15% to 20%. Specimen: peripheral blood. These receptors all stem from a young man with active or convalescent COVID-19.

This chain links TRBV7-9 with TRBJ2-5, with TRBD2 matching 7 bases. Germline V gene data show CDR1 as SEHNR and CDR2 as FQNEAQ (reference sequence). The CDR3 is made up of 15 amino acids. J lost 4 bases, V lost 3 bases, and 8 bases had no gene match. CDR3 in DNA: TGTGCCAGCAGCTTGCCGGGACTAAGGGGAGAGACCCAGTACTTC. It specifies CASSLPGLRGETQYF.

The chain has TRBV11-2 and TRBJ1-2; D possibly corresponds to TRBD1 (6 bases). The V gene's germline CDR1 is SGHAT and CDR2 FQNNGV. Trimming took 10 bases from V and 7 from J, leaving 25 bases between them. CDR3 length equals 15 residues. CDR3 in amino acids: CANRAIGLDRPGYTF. The CDR3 DNA sequence: TGTGCCAACAGGGCTATTGGGCTCGACCGACCTGGCTACACCTTC.

This sequence joins TRBV19 and TRBJ2-7; possibly TRBD1 for D (5 bases). Germline V lookup: CDR1 LNHDA, CDR2 SQIVND (reference sequence). The CDR3 runs 18 residues. V lost 0 bases and J 1 base, leaving 19 bases between the germline ends. CDR3 sequence: CASSIDSPAGPLSYEQYF. DNA of the CDR3: TGTGCCAGTAGTATAGATTCGCCCGCAGGGCCACTTTCCTACGAGCAGTACTTC.

The V call is TRBV7-3, the J call TRBJ2-1; tentative D call: TRBD2 (6 bases). Trimming left V 2 bases short and J 8 bases short, with 10 bases between. In germline, CDR1 is SGHTA, CDR2 FQGTGA. There are 13 residues in the CDR3. The CDR3 DNA reads TGTGCCAGCAGCTTAGGGGAGGAGGATGAGCAGTTCTTC. Protein: CASSLGEEDEQFF. The variable domain in full, with the rest retrieved from reference TRBV7-3 and TRBJ2-1, is GAGVSQTPSNKVTEKGKYVELRCDPISGHTALYWYRQSLGQGPEFLIYFQGTGAADDSGLPNDRFFAVRPEGSVSTLKIQRTERGDSAVYLCASSLGEEDEQFFGPGTRLTVL.

The DNA of the CDR3 is TGTGCCAGCAGTCTTATCTCCGGGACAGGGAACACTGAAGCTTTCTTT. Translated, it gives CASSLISGTGNTEAFF. The chain uses TRBV5-5 and TRBJ1-1; 8 bases line up with TRBD1. The CDR3 runs 16 residues. Germline CDR1 and CDR2: SGHKS and YYEKEE (reference sequence). J lost 1 base, V lost 5 bases, and 10 bases had no gene match.

The CDR3 region has the DNA TGTGCCAGCAGCGGACTAGCGGGGGCCTCGAGCTCCTACAATGAGCAGTTCTTC. It yields the protein CASSGLAGASSSYNEQFF. V is TRBV9 and J is TRBJ2-1, with 12 bases identical to TRBD2. V dropped 3 bases and J dropped 0; count of bases not matched to a gene: 7. The CDR3 extends over 18 amino acids. Germline V lookup: CDR1 SGDLS, CDR2 YYNGEE.

This chain uses TRBV30 with TRBJ2-5, with 7 positions matching TRBD2. The CDR3 consists of 14 residues. Germline lookup yields CDR1 GTSNPN and CDR2 SVGIG (reference sequence). The V segment lost 3 bases and the J segment 4 bases; nucleotides outside the gene matches: 8. In nucleotides, the CDR3 is TGTGCCTGGAGGACAGCGGGGTGGGGAGAGACCCAGTACTTC. Translating it yields CAWRTAGWGETQYF.

The rearrangement uses TRBV12-2 and TRBJ2-1; the table names TRBD2, a call not compared with the DNA. TRBV12-2 is recorded as a pseudogene. The CDR3 has 16 residues. The CDR3 nucleotides are TGTGCAAGTCGCCCCAAAAATAGCGGAGCCTACAATGAGCAGTTCTTC. Translated: CASRPKNSGAYNEQFF.

This chain connects TRBV5-1 to TRBJ2-1; D might be TRBD1 (5 bases). CDR1 SGHRS and CDR2 YFSETQ come from the germline V gene. This CDR3 is built from 14 residues. V shed 0 bases and J shed 3 bases, with 7 bases lying between them. CDR3 in DNA: TGCGCCAGCAGCTTGGGACAGCTCTACAATGAGCAGTTCTTC. Residues: CASSLGQLYNEQFF.

The V and J genes are TRBV19 and TRBJ2-1; TRBD2 agrees at 10 bases. CDR1 is LNHDA and CDR2 is SQIVND in the germline V gene (reference sequence). This CDR3 has 15 residues. V gave up 1 base and J gave up 7 bases; unmatched junction bases: 4. The CDR3 loop reads CASSIGSGRNNEQFF. CDR3 nucleotide sequence: TGTGCCAGTAGTATAGGTAGCGGGAGGAATAATGAGCAGTTCTTC.

V gene TRBV6-6 combines with J gene TRBJ2-7; a possible D gene is TRBD1 (6 bases). This CDR3 region has 13 residues. The V end was cut by 2 bases, the J end by 5 bases, with 10 bases between. In germline, CDR1 is MNHNY, CDR2 SVGAGI (reference sequence). CDR3 amino acids: CASSYQQGNEQYF. The CDR3 DNA sequence: TGTGCCAGCAGTTACCAACAGGGAAACGAGCAGTACTTC.

The V gene is TRBV5-1, the J gene TRBJ2-2, with 8 bases that match TRBD1. CDR1 is SGHRS, CDR2 YFSETQ, per germline. The CDR3 consists of 16 residues. The V gene end was trimmed by 0 bases and the J gene end by 5 bases; junction bases not matched to a gene: 6. The DNA for the CDR3 is TGCGCCAGCAGCTTGGTGCAGGGGGCAAGGACCGGGGAGCTGTTTTTT. This sequence encodes CASSLVQGARTGELFF.

The CDR3 bases are TGTGCCAGCAGCGGGACAGGGGACAATCAGCCCCAGCATTTT. As protein: CASSGTGDNQPQHF. J is TRBJ1-5 and V is TRBV27, with 10 nucleotides matching TRBD1. CDR3 length: 14 residues. Losses at the gene ends were 6 bases for V and 3 bases for J; bases not matched to a gene: 2. Germline values: CDR1 MNHEY, CDR2 SMNVEV (reference sequence).

The CDR3 DNA reads TGTGCCAGCAGTCCCTCCGGGACTACTTCAGATACGCAGTATTTT. Translated: CASSPSGTTSDTQYF. The rearrangement uses TRBV6-5 and TRBJ2-3; TRBD2 matches 7 bases. The CDR3 sequence is 15 residues long. Per germline, CDR1 MNHEY and CDR2 SVGAGI. Losses at the gene ends were 5 bases for V and 4 bases for J; bases not matched to a gene: 9.